What follows are 22 T cell receptor beta chains derived from one specimen sequenced in a study of neoadjuvant anti-PD-1 for oral cavity cancer (dated by TCRdb to the early 2020s). Libraries came from the immunoSEQ multiplex PCR assay. TCRdb retrieved this table from immuneACCESS and kept in-frame rearrangements only. Not all clones are present; in checked studies, unresolved V genes account for under half, and no reason is known for the remainder. Present in this sample are around 62,000 clones, 70% to 85% of which were seen just once. Of the sample, 2.6% falls within the top ten clones. This sample's time point label indicates: before neoadjuvant nivolumab. The sample consisted of PBMCs, taken before nivolumab (anti-PD-1) treatment. These receptor sequences come from a person between 40 and 80 years old with oral cavity squamous cell carcinoma.

This chain joins TRBV5-6 and TRBJ2-7, with D perhaps matching TRBD1 (6 bases). Germline CDR1 and CDR2: SGHDT and YYEEEE. The ends were cut back, 0 bases at V and 0 bases at J, with 13 bases in the middle. The CDR3 runs to 16 residues. CDR3 loop: CASSLERRTASYEQYF. The CDR3 DNA reads TGTGCCAGCAGCTTGGAACGGAGGACAGCCTCCTACGAGCAGTACTTC.

The gene calls are TRBV10-2 and TRBJ2-7, with D perhaps given as TRBD1 or TRBD2 (5 bases each). This CDR3 contains 15 residues. The germline CDR1 and CDR2 sequences are WSHSY and SAAADI. V gave up 2 bases and J gave up 0 bases, with 11 bases separating them. DNA of the CDR3: TGCGCCAGCAGTGAGAAGGGACGGTTCTCCTACGAGCAGTACTTC. Protein sequence: CASSEKGRFSYEQYF.

The chain employs TRBV25-1 and TRBJ2-2, with 10 bases aligning to TRBD1. V gave up 1 base and J gave up 6 bases; unmatched junction bases: 2. The length of the CDR3 is 15 residues. The germline V gene has CDR1 MGHDK and CDR2 SYGVNS. The CDR3 reads CASSESGTGAGELFF. The CDR3, as DNA: TGTGCCAGCAGTGAATCCGGGACAGGGGCCGGGGAGCTGTTTTTT.

This chain joins TRBV15 and TRBJ2-1, with 10 positions matching TRBD2. J was trimmed by 8 bases and V by 3 bases; bases with no gene match: 10. Germline V gene sequence: CDR1 LNHNV, CDR2 YYDKDF (reference sequence). This CDR3 contains 16 residues. CDR3 amino acids: CATSRVTSGNAHEQFF. The CDR3 coding sequence is TGTGCCACCAGCAGGGTAACTAGCGGGAACGCGCATGAGCAGTTCTTC.

The CDR3: CASSLDRGLGGYTF. In DNA form, the CDR3 reads TGCGCCAGCAGCTTGGACAGGGGGCTTGGTGGCTACACCTTC. The chain uses TRBV5-1 and TRBJ1-2; 9 nucleotides match TRBD1. This CDR3 is 14 amino acids long. J gave up 7 bases and V 0 bases, and 4 bases lay outside the gene matches. Germline lookup yields CDR1 SGHRS and CDR2 YFSETQ.

A few counts support this clone. The J gene is TRBJ1-2, the V gene TRBV5-1; D unresolved. This CDR3 spans 14 amino acids. Germline CDR1 SGHRS, CDR2 YFSETQ. Trimming shortened V by 0 bases and J by 7 bases, and 13 bases separated the two germline ends. The CDR3 loop is CASSLGTDGGGYTF. CDR3 nucleotide sequence: TGCGCCAGCAGCTTGGGGACGGACGGAGGTGGCTACACCTTC.

This clone turned up a few times. The V gene is TRBV14, the J gene TRBJ1-1; no reliable D call. V lost 4 bases and J lost 0, with 6 bases in between. The CDR3 covers 13 residues. Germline assignment: CDR1 SGHDN and CDR2 FVKESK. The CDR3 is CASSRQMNTEAFF. DNA of the CDR3: TGTGCCAGCAGCCGCCAAATGAACACTGAAGCTTTCTTT.

This chain connects TRBV10-2 to TRBJ1-2; weak D call: TRBD1 (5 bases). Trimming took off 5 bases at V and 3 bases at J, with 13 bases between the two ends. Germline V CDR1 and CDR2: WSHSY, SAAADI. This CDR3 spans 14 amino acids. CDR3 residues: CASSPPGVDYGYTF. The CDR3 DNA reads as TGCGCCAGCAGTCCTCCGGGGGTGGACTATGGCTACACCTTC.

V gene TRBV6-1 combines with J gene TRBJ1-3; D remains ambiguous. The V and J ends lost 4 bases and 9 bases respectively, with 10 bases between them. The CDR3 runs to 12 residues. Germline lookup yields CDR1 MNHNS and CDR2 SASEGT. The DNA for the CDR3 is TGTGCCAGCAGTGCACCACGGAGCACCATATATTTT. It translates to CASSAPRSTIYF.

The chain employs TRBV27 and TRBJ2-7; TRBD2 is a possible D gene (5 bases). This CDR3 comprises 16 residues. The germline V gene encodes CDR1 MNHEY and CDR2 SMNVEV (reference sequence). V was shortened by 8 bases and J by 0 bases, with 20 bases between the two germline ends. CDR3 coding DNA: TGTGCCAGCTTACAGTCAGGAGCGGTTAGCTCCTACGAGCAGTACTTC. Amino acids: CASLQSGAVSSYEQYF.

The V and J genes are TRBV19 and TRBJ2-5; 11 bases map to TRBD1. CDR3 length: 15 amino acids. Germline-derived CDR1 and CDR2 are LNHDA and SQIVND (reference sequence). V was pared by 4 bases and J by 3 bases, with 4 bases of the junction left unmatched. The CDR3 loop is CASSKGTGGKETQYF. The CDR3 region has the DNA TGTGCCAGTAGTAAAGGGACAGGGGGAAAAGAGACCCAGTACTTC.

With regard to this clone: The junction departs from the called germline gene at one end, perhaps through a read error. The chain is built from TRBV10-2 and TRBJ2-2; no clear D gene. This CDR3 contains 16 residues. Germline-derived CDR1 and CDR2 are WSHSY and SAAADI. The CDR3, as DNA: TGCGCCAGCGGTGACACCAGGTTCGCGAACACCGGGGAGCTGTTTTTT. This translates into CASGDTRFANTGELFF.

The gene calls are TRBV28 and TRBJ1-1; D may be TRBD1 (6 bases). V was cut by 4 bases and J by 0 bases, with 6 bases left in between. CDR1 is MDHEN and CDR2 is SYDVKM in the germline V gene. The CDR3 totals 13 residues. The CDR3 bases are TGTGCCAGCAGTTCAGGGGTGAACACTGAAGCTTTCTTT. The encoded protein is CASSSGVNTEAFF.

V and J are TRBV5-1 and TRBJ2-6, with D perhaps TRBD1 (6 bases). Germline CDR1 reads SGHRS; CDR2 reads YFSETQ. Trimming removed 1 base from V and 1 base from J, with 12 bases in between. The CDR3 covers 17 residues. CDR3 region: CASSLIQGFSGANVLTF. The CDR3 bases are TGCGCCAGCAGCTTGATACAGGGTTTTTCTGGGGCCAACGTCCTGACTTTC. Full variable domain (rest looked up from reference TRBV5-1 and TRBJ2-6): KAGVTQTPRYLIKTRGQQVTLSCSPISGHRSVSWYQQTPGQGLQFLFEYFSETQRNKGNFPGRFSGRQFSNSRSEMNVSTLELGDSALYLCASSLIQGFSGANVLTFGAGSRLTVL.

Here the CDR3 DNA reads TGTGCCAGCAGCTTAAGCGGGAGGAGATCGGATACGCAGTATTTT. The encoded protein is CASSLSGRRSDTQYF. This sequence joins TRBV7-3 and TRBJ2-3; 8 bases are shared with TRBD2. The CDR3 covers 15 residues. Germline loops: CDR1 SGHTA, CDR2 FQGTGA. The V and J ends lost 1 base and 6 bases, in that order; junction bases with no gene match: 6.

CDR3 DNA: TGTGCCAGCAGCGAAGCCGGGACAGGGGTCTATGGCTACACCTTC. Translated, it gives CASSEAGTGVYGYTF. The V call is TRBV7-6, the J call TRBJ1-2, with 10 bases that match TRBD1. The CDR3 sequence is 15 residues long. Germline trimming cut 5 bases from V and 4 bases from J; bases unmatched to any gene: 7. Germline lookup yields CDR1 SGHVS and CDR2 FNYEAQ.

This sequence joins TRBV4-1 and TRBJ2-2; the match to TRBD2 covers 8 bases. CDR3 length: 15 amino acids. From germline, CDR1 is MGHRA and CDR2 YSYEKL. The ends lost 3 bases at V and 9 bases at J; junction bases unmatched: 9. The CDR3 sequence is CASSQDGGEGRELFF. The CDR3 DNA is TGCGCCAGCAGCCAGGACGGGGGGGAAGGGCGGGAGCTGTTTTTT.

The V call is TRBV5-5, the J call TRBJ2-5; D is possibly TRBD2 (6 bases). Trimming removed 4 bases from V and 4 bases from J, with 17 bases in between. The CDR3 runs to 15 residues. CDR1 and CDR2 (germline): SGHKS, YYEKEE (reference sequence). The CDR3 DNA follows: TGTGCCAGCAGCCGGGCGGGGAGGTCAGCAGAGACCCAGTACTTC. Encoded protein: CASSRAGRSAETQYF.

Only one count was recorded for this clone. The chain recombines TRBV2 with TRBJ2-3; TRBD2 agrees at 7 bases. V was pared by 2 bases and J by 2 bases, with 4 bases of the junction left unmatched. CDR3 length equals 15 residues. Germline V gene data show CDR1 as SNHLY and CDR2 as FYNNEI. CDR3 amino acids: CASSETSVLTDTQYF. In DNA form, the CDR3 reads TGTGCCAGCAGTGAAACTAGCGTACTCACAGATACGCAGTATTTT.

V and J are TRBV2 and TRBJ2-7, with 9 bases fitting TRBD2. There are 17 residues in the CDR3. Germline values: CDR1 SNHLY, CDR2 FYNNEI. V was pared by 2 bases and J by 3 bases, with 11 bases of the junction left unmatched. In nucleotides, the CDR3 is TGTGCCAGCAGTGAAAGGGTAGCGGGAGATGGGATCTACGAGCAGTACTTC. Amino acids: CASSERVAGDGIYEQYF.

The V and J genes are TRBV7-9 and TRBJ1-4; D is ambiguous. Per germline, CDR1 SEHNR and CDR2 FQNEAQ (reference sequence). Trimming pared 3 bases from V and 0 bases from J, leaving 5 bases between. CDR3 size: 14 residues. As DNA, the CDR3 is TGTGCCAGCAGCTTTTCCCCAACTAATGAAAAACTGTTTTTT. This sequence encodes CASSFSPTNEKLFF.

The chain couples TRBV28 to TRBJ2-7, with D tentatively TRBD1 (7 bases). V gave up 6 bases and J gave up 7 bases, with 25 bases separating them. The germline V gene encodes CDR1 MDHEN and CDR2 SYDVKM. The CDR3 length is 16 residues. CDR3 in DNA: TGTGCCAGCAGCAGCTCGCAGGGGGGTCGACCCGGGGAGCAGTACTTC. Residues: CASSSSQGGRPGEQYF.